Detailed here is one T cell receptor (beta chain). The germline V gene has CDR1 LGHDT and CDR2 YNNKEL (reference sequence). The V end was cut by 3 bases, the J end by 5 bases, with 13 bases between. CDR3 size: 14 residues. The table came from immunoSEQ multiplex PCR; TCRdb's copy has only in-frame clones and leaves some out. This sample yields 200,000 to 250,000 clones, of which around 91% are seen a single time; about 5% belongs to the top ten. The entry originates in a study of blood T cell repertoires in COVID-19. Study-level background: The United States, Italy and Spain provided the acute and convalescent COVID-19 samples. The analysed material was cDNA or gDNA that came from T cells, B-cell-depleted T cells, or PBMCs.

Sample: peripheral blood. The receptor was derived from a woman aged 35 to 49 with acute or convalescent COVID-19. V is TRBV3-1 (or the pseudogene TRBV3-2) and J is TRBJ1-2; the D gene is possibly TRBD1 (6 bases). CDR3 amino acids: CASSQYRVSYGYTF. CDR3 in DNA: TGTGCCAGCAGCCAGTACAGGGTTTCTTATGGCTACACCTTC.